The 19 T cell receptor beta chains in this list originate from one sample, sequenced in a study of CD8+CD57+ T cells in acquired aplastic anemia. For sequencing, patients were chosen who had shown expansion of CD8+CD57+ cells by flow cytometry. TCR beta VDJ combinations and CDR3 sequences were profiled from genomic DNA. One entry per CDR3 protein, called by TCRdb with MiXCR from the reads. The sample has around 200,000 distinct CDR3 sequences, approximately 51% seen once. Sequencing was carried out using sorted CD4+, CD8+, or CD8+CD57+ T cells (not recorded which) from PBMCs. These receptors were taken from a human donor with aplastic anemia.

This sequence joins TRBV15 and TRBJ1-3, with D perhaps TRBD1 (5 bases). Germline V gives CDR1 LNHNV, CDR2 YYDKDF (reference sequence). V dropped 5 bases and J dropped 4 bases, with 15 bases sitting between them. The CDR3 loop spans 15 amino acids. Here the CDR3 reads CATSVQQARGNTIYF. As DNA, the CDR3 is TGTGCCACCAGCGTACAACAGGCGCGGGGAAACACCATATATTTT.

The sample holds many counts of this clonotype. This chain links TRBV20-1 with TRBJ2-7, with D hard to call. The CDR3 loop spans 8 amino acids. V was pared by 7 bases and J by 7 bases, with 5 bases between. The V gene's germline CDR1 is DFQATT and CDR2 SNEGSKA (reference sequence). The CDR3 protein is CSVGEQYF. The DNA for the CDR3 is TGCAGTGTTGGGGAGCAGTACTTC.

The chain joins TRBV29-1 to TRBJ1-5; D is unclear. Per the germline V gene, CDR1 is SQVTM and CDR2 is ANQGSEA. This CDR3 is 13 amino acids long. Trimming cost V 1 base and J 3 bases, with 7 bases left between them. As DNA, the CDR3 is TGCAGCGTTGAAGTTCAGGTCAATCAGCCCCAGCATTTT. Its translation is CSVEVQVNQPQHF.

Written as DNA, the CDR3 is TGCAGTGCTAGAGATCTGATGCTCGAGCATTTT. Translation: CSARDLMLEHF. V gene TRBV20-1 combines with J gene TRBJ1-5; no definite D call. Trimming took off 0 bases at V and 14 bases at J, with 11 bases between the two ends. The CDR3 loop spans 11 amino acids. Looked up from germline, CDR1 is DFQATT and CDR2 is SNEGSKA (reference sequence).

This clonotype was counted only a few times. The rearrangement joins TRBV5-1 to TRBJ2-5; D not certain. Per germline, CDR1 SGHRS and CDR2 YFSETQ. The CDR3 has 14 amino acids. Trimming shortened V by 1 base and J by 0 bases, and 7 bases separated the two germline ends. CDR3 residues: CASSLRENQETQYF. CDR3 sequence (DNA): TGCGCCAGCAGCTTGAGGGAAAACCAAGAGACCCAGTACTTC.

The V and J genes are TRBV19 and TRBJ2-5; D is uncertain. Per germline, CDR1 LNHDA and CDR2 SQIVND (reference sequence). Trimming removed 5 bases at V and 5 bases at J, with 15 bases between. This CDR3 spans 14 amino acids. This chain's CDR3 is CASSVVGLEETQYF. The CDR3 DNA is TGTGCCAGTAGTGTTGTCGGGCTTGAGGAGACCCAGTACTTC. Full variable domain (rest looked up from reference TRBV19 and TRBJ2-5): DGGITQSPKYLFRKEGQNVTLSCEQNLNHDAMYWYRQDPGQGLRLIYYSQIVNDFQKGDIAEGYSVSREKKESFPLTVTSAQKNPTAFYLCASSVVGLEETQYFGPGTRLLVL.

As regards this clonotype: A much larger clone is a single base away; this may be a read error. The chain recombines TRBV7-9 with TRBJ2-1; 9 nucleotides match TRBD2. The germline CDR1 and CDR2 sequences are SEHNR and FQNEAQ (reference sequence). V shed 5 bases, J shed 10 bases, and the junction held 9 bases outside the gene matches. The CDR3 is 14 amino acids. This CDR3 is CASSASGGQREQFF. Written as DNA, the CDR3 is TGTGCCAGCAGCGCCAGCGGGGGGCAGCGGGAGCAGTTCTTC.

This clonotype was observed at least ten times. The chain has TRBV2 and TRBJ2-7; either TRBD1 or TRBD2 may fit D (5 bases each). The CDR3 extends over 13 amino acids. The germline V gene has CDR1 SNHLY and CDR2 FYNNEI. The V and J ends lost 7 bases and 6 bases respectively, with 16 bases between them. CDR3 in DNA: TGTGCCAGCACAACATCCCGGGGCCCCGAGCAGTACTTC. It is translated as CASTTSRGPEQYF.

There are many counts of this clonotype. The CDR3 is CASRWTGDDTEAFF. The CDR3 DNA follows: TGTGCCAGCAGGTGGACAGGGGATGACACTGAAGCTTTCTTT. The rearrangement links TRBV5-5 to TRBJ1-1; 9 nucleotides agree with TRBD1. The CDR3 covers 14 residues. CDR1 SGHKS and CDR2 YYEKEE come from the germline V gene (reference sequence). The trim removed 5 bases at V and 3 bases at J, leaving 5 bases unmatched.

The chain carries TRBV7-2 and TRBJ1-6; 11 bases are shared with TRBD1. Germline V CDR1 and CDR2: SGHTA, FQGNSA. The CDR3 extends over 15 amino acids. The junction had 5 bases not matched to a gene; V was cut back by 4 bases and J by 9 bases. DNA for the CDR3: TGTGCCAGCAGCTCCGGACAGGGGGCAAGTTCACCCCTCCACTTT. Translating it yields CASSSGQGASSPLHF. The variable domain in full, completed from reference TRBV7-2 and TRBJ1-6, reads GAGVSQSPSNKVTEKGKDVELRCDPISGHTALYWYRQSLGQGLEFLIYFQGNSAPDKSGLPSDRFSAERTGGSVSTLTIQRTQQEDSAVYLCASSSGQGASSPLHFGNGTRLTVT.

J is TRBJ2-1 and V is TRBV7-9; 8 bases align to TRBD2. Germline CDR1 reads SEHNR; CDR2 reads FQNEAQ (reference sequence). Trimming at V came to 5 bases and at J to 12 bases, leaving 6 bases not matched to a gene. The CDR3 is 12 residues long. The CDR3 DNA is TGTGCCAGCAGCCGAGCGGGGGTAGGGCAGTTCTTC. It encodes CASSRAGVGQFF.

J is TRBJ2-5 and V is TRBV7-9, with TRBD1 matching over 7 bases. J lost 5 bases, V lost 4 bases, and 4 bases had no gene match. This CDR3 region has 13 residues. Germline values: CDR1 SEHNR, CDR2 FQNEAQ (reference sequence). The CDR3 DNA follows: TGTGCCAGCAGCTCCACAGGGGTGGAGACCCAGTACTTC. Residues: CASSSTGVETQYF.

This clonotype appeared many times. V and J are TRBV20-1 and TRBJ2-5; 11 nucleotides agree with TRBD1. This CDR3 contains 13 residues. V shed 4 bases and J 4 bases; nucleotides not matched to a gene: 2. CDR1 and CDR2 (germline): DFQATT, SNEGSKA (reference sequence). The CDR3 loop is CSATDRGLETQYF. CDR3 nucleotides: TGCAGTGCTACGGACAGGGGGCTAGAGACCCAGTACTTC.

The chain carries TRBV19 and TRBJ1-2, with a weak D call TRBD1 (5 bases). V shed 7 bases and J shed 4 bases, with 16 bases lying between them. The CDR3 has 14 amino acids. Germline V gene lookup returns CDR1 LNHDA and CDR2 SQIVND (reference sequence). The DNA of the CDR3 is TGTGCCAGTAACAGACAGCCTGGGGGCTATGGCTACACCTTC. Encoded protein: CASNRQPGGYGYTF.

Written as DNA, the CDR3 is TGTGCCAGCAGCACGGACAGTAACACTGAAGCTTTCTTT. It codes for CASSTDSNTEAFF. The rearrangement uses TRBV7-2 and TRBJ1-1, with a possible D match to TRBD1 (6 bases). Between the trimmed V and J ends, which lost 5 bases and 2 bases, there was a span of 9 bases. CDR3 size: 13 residues. From germline, CDR1 is SGHTA and CDR2 FQGNSA.

In its sample, this clonotype was seen a few times. J is TRBJ2-5 and V is TRBV6-5, with D possibly being TRBD1 or TRBD2 (5 bases each). Deletions cut 6 bases from V and 6 bases from J, with 20 bases between. CDR1 and CDR2 from the germline V gene are MNHEY and SVGAGI. The CDR3 is 15 amino acids. CDR3 DNA sequence: TGTGCCAGCAGCCCGGGGCTCTTGGGGAAAAAGACCCAGTACTTC. It is translated as CASSPGLLGKKTQYF.

The table lists this clonotype with many counts. The gene calls are TRBV7-9 and TRBJ2-2, with TRBD2 matching over 10 bases. The germline CDR1 and CDR2 sequences are SEHNR and FQNEAQ (reference sequence). The CDR3 is 16 residues long. The ends lost 2 bases at V and 4 bases at J; junction bases unmatched: 4. Here the CDR3 reads CASSLSSGGPTGELFF. DNA of the CDR3: TGTGCCAGCAGCTTATCTAGCGGGGGACCCACCGGGGAGCTGTTTTTT.

In this sample, this clonotype turned up many times. The rearrangement links TRBV6-5 to TRBJ2-7, with D possibly matching TRBD1 (6 bases). Trimming took off 6 bases at V and 0 bases at J, with 15 bases between the two ends. This CDR3 has 15 residues. Per germline, CDR1 MNHEY and CDR2 SVGAGI. DNA of the CDR3: TGTGCCAGCAGCGTTCGCCTGGGGGCCTCCTACGAGCAGTACTTC. It codes for CASSVRLGASYEQYF.

This chain links TRBV7-9 with TRBJ2-2; 11 nucleotides agree with TRBD1. Germline lookup yields CDR1 SEHNR and CDR2 FQNEAQ (reference sequence). CDR3 length: 15 amino acids. V gave up 1 base and J gave up 7 bases; unmatched junction bases: 2. The CDR3 nucleotides read TGTGCCAGCAGCTTAGTGGGACAGGGGGTCGGGGAGCTGTTTTTT. This sequence encodes CASSLVGQGVGELFF. Variable domain in full (rest from reference TRBV7-9 and TRBJ2-2): DTGVSQNPRHKITKRGQNVTFRCDPISEHNRLYWYRQTLGQGPEFLTYFQNEAQLEKSRLLSDRFSAERPKGSFSTLEIQRTEQGDSAMYLCASSLVGQGVGELFFGEGSRLTVL.